This TCR beta chain was obtained from a study of T cells in narcolepsy (dated 2018 in TCRdb). Broadly, across the study: Healthy control donors were enrolled in the study alongside patients who had narcolepsy type 1 or type 2 (NT1, NT2). Autoreactive T cells targeting hypocretin neuron self-antigens (hypocretin, TRIB2) were sought in narcolepsy patients, and TCR Vbeta sequencing was used to track clonotypes in blood and CSF. What the authors observed across the whole study: In plots comparing CSF and blood CD4+ T cell clonotypes from the same patient, HCRT-specific and TRIB2-specific autoreactive clonotypes were highlighted. Numbers of sequenced blood memory CD4+ clonotypes were comparable, with averages of about 37,000 in patients and fewer than 35,000 in controls. Autoreactive clonotypes were reported to be detected serially in the blood of the same patients and of different patients, but not in the blood of healthy controls. Certain blood memory CD4+ repertoires from patients and controls had no sequences that matched autoreactive T cell clones.

Library method: the immunoSEQ multiplex PCR assay. The immuneACCESS repertoire file appears here via TCRdb, limited to in-frame rearrangements. These files lack a portion of the clones; in checked studies, under half of the deficit traces to unresolved V genes, and the cause of the others is not known. The sample table records 30,000 to 40,000 clones; about four fifths of these occur just once. The top ten clones comprise roughly 2.1% of the sample. In the germline V gene, CDR1 corresponds to KGHSH and CDR2 to LQKENI. The CDR3 holds 13 amino acids from the cysteine to the phenylalanine. Only CDR3 DNA is held: 39 bases, read in frame from base 1. V drops 5 bases and J drops 7 bases, leaving 14 bases in between. By how much of the sample it makes up, this clone is medium-sized (0.01 to 0.1%). No antigen is known for it. There are no base qualities to consult, and no much larger clone falls within one base.

Memory CD4+ T cells were sorted ex vivo from peripheral blood of narcolepsy patients and healthy controls for TCR Vbeta sequencing. The chain is made from TRBV18 and TRBJ1-2, with the D gene uncertain. This TCR derives from a human donor in good health. The material sequenced was memory (CD45RA-) CD4+ T cells from blood. The sample's cell subset or site, from its label and the paper: memory T cells sorted ex vivo from peripheral blood. The DNA reads as follows: TGTGCCAGCTCAGAAAGGCTGAACCGTGGCTACACCTTC. It codes for CASSERLNRGYTF.